This record looks at one T cell receptor (beta chain) sequence and its context. Its antigen is unidentified. This record comes from a study of blood T cells in healthy people across ages. Notes on the study in general: Diversity figures based on one million T cells were deemed too low. Lack of knowledge of donor CMV status possibly confounded expanded clonotype changes. There was a strong correlation between TCR beta diversity and naive T cell percentage.

The authors ran a second PCR of about 6 to 12 cycles using a sample-barcoded 5' primer and a J-beta primer mix. Each CDR3 protein is one row after TCRdb ran MiXCR on the 5' RACE reads. This sample has some 1.4 million distinct CDR3 sequences, with about 43% found just once. The V segment lost 0 bases and the J segment 0 bases; nucleotides outside the gene matches: 6. Germline V gene data show CDR1 as SGHRS and CDR2 as YFSETQ. The CDR3 is 17 amino acids. V gene TRBV5-1 combines with J gene TRBJ1-2; 9 bases line up with TRBD1. The sample taken for sequencing was blood. The receptor was isolated from a woman aged 18-29 years in good health. For the CDR3, the DNA is TGCGCCAGCAGCTTGGACGGGACAGGGACAGCTAACTATGGCTACACCTTC. It specifies CASSLDGTGTANYGYTF. Supplemented by reference TRBV5-1 and TRBJ1-2, the full variable domain reads KAGVTQTPRYLIKTRGQQVTLSCSPISGHRSVSWYQQTPGQGLQFLFEYFSETQRNKGNFPGRFSGRQFSNSRSEMNVSTLELGDSALYLCASSLDGTGTANYGYTFGSGTRLTVV.